The sequence of this TCR beta chain was determined in a study of patients and donors after allogeneic stem cell transplantation (TCRdb year 2020). As for this clonotype: Its antigen remains undetermined. No much larger clonotype is one base removed from it; base qualities were not supplied.

V is pruned by 4 bases and J by 4 bases, leaving 3 bases of the junction without a gene match. The germline V gene yields ENHRY for CDR1 and SYGVKD for CDR2. Counted from cysteine to phenylalanine, this CDR3 has 15 amino acids. Only the CDR3 DNA is retained, 45 bases long and in frame from the first base. Receptors were amplified or captured by RT-PCR. The sample was run on a NextSeq 550. In-frame beta chains were kept once TCRdb had trimmed the public reads at Q25 with fastp and called clones with MiXCR. Duplicate CDR3 protein sequences are folded into a single record with the most common DNA and genes. The sample includes fewer than 75,000 distinct CDR3 sequences, with about an eighth observed a single time. Together, the top ten hold around 32% of the sample.

The sequence was obtained from a human donor who was either an allogeneic HSCT recipient or a stem cell or donor lymphocyte infusion donor (not recorded which). It is not recorded whose cells these are; they may come from a transplant donor. The chain links TRBV10-3 with TRBJ2-7, and 14 bases in between align with TRBD2. The sequenced sample consisted of blood, either unsorted or a sorted T cell fraction (not recorded which). The DNA sequence is given as TGTGCCATCAGTGGGGGACTAGCGGGAGAGTACGAGCAGTACTTC. It translates as CAISGGLAGEYEQYF.